Listed below are T cell receptor beta chains from one sample, sequenced in a study of blood T cell repertoires in COVID-19. Some clones are missing from TCRdb's copy, which holds only in-frame ones; the method was immunoSEQ multiplex PCR. The data show approximately 480,000 clones, roughly nine tenths seen once. Sequenced input: PBMCs or T cells enriched from blood (not recorded which). The source of these receptors is a woman aged 18-30 years who had recovered from COVID-19. CDR3s include the opening cysteine and the closing phenylalanine or tryptophan. The D gene is left open where the match is weak. Size tells how often a clone was seen (once, few, many) or the class of an expanded clone, and some rows leave it out.

v_gene	j_gene	abundance	len	d_gene	CDR3aa	CDR3nt
TRBV5-5	TRBJ1-6	-	14	-	CASSLGQGHAPLHF	TGTGCCAGCAGCTTGGGCCAGGGTCACGCACCCCTCCACTTT
TRBV3-1/TRBV3-2	TRBJ1-1	few	13	-	CASSPDWQNEAFF	TGTGCCAGCAGCCCCGATTGGCAGAACGAAGCTTTCTTT
TRBV7-9	TRBJ2-2	-	13	-	CASRGENTGELFF	TGTGCCAGCAGGGGCGAGAACACCGGGGAGCTGTTTTTT
TRBV29-1	TRBJ1-1	-	11	-	CSVEQNTEAFF	TGCAGCGTTGAACAAAACACTGAAGCTTTCTTT
TRBV6-5	TRBJ1-5	-	15	-	CASSPRGIDVQPQHF	TGTGCCAGCAGTCCCCGGGGGATCGACGTTCAGCCCCAGCATTTT
TRBV2	TRBJ1-3	-	15	-	CASSGGHSSGNTIYF	TGTGCCAGCAGTGGGGGACACTCCTCTGGAAACACCATATATTTT
TRBV3-1/TRBV3-2	TRBJ1-2	-	15	-	CASSQGFIGSYGYTF	TGTGCCAGCAGCCAAGGATTCATAGGGAGCTATGGCTACACCTTC
TRBV5-4	TRBJ2-3	-	17	-	CASSLELASPSTDTQYF	TGTGCCAGCAGCTTGGAATTAGCTTCGCCAAGCACAGATACGCAGTATTTT
TRBV30	TRBJ1-2	-	17	TRBD1	CAWSHGDRGRSNYGYTF	TGTGCCTGGAGTCATGGGGACAGGGGACGCTCTAACTATGGCTACACCTTC
TRBV2	TRBJ1-1	-	14	TRBD1	CASSLDRVNTEAFF	TGTGCCAGCAGCCTCGACAGGGTGAACACTGAAGCTTTCTTT
TRBV27	TRBJ2-5	-	15	TRBD1	CASSLWWTGQETQYF	TGTGCCAGCAGTTTATGGTGGACAGGCCAAGAGACCCAGTACTTC
TRBV25-1	TRBJ2-3	-	16	TRBD2	CASSFPGGTDGVTQYF	TGTGCCAGCAGTTTCCCGGGGGGGACCGACGGGGTAACGCAGTATTTT
TRBV6-1	TRBJ1-1	-	15	TRBD1	CASSYQLTGDTEAFF	TGTGCCAGCAGCTATCAACTTACAGGGGACACTGAAGCTTTCTTT
TRBV12-5	TRBJ2-7	-	14	TRBD1	CASGRTGGRVEQYF	TGTGCTAGTGGCAGAACAGGGGGCAGGGTAGAGCAGTACTTC
TRBV9	TRBJ1-6	-	16	TRBD1	CASSPDRGSYNSPLHF	TGTGCCAGCAGCCCTGACAGGGGCTCCTATAATTCACCCCTCCACTTT
TRBV7-8	TRBJ1-2	few	13	-	CASSPREDYGYTF	TGTGCCAGCAGCCCGCGTGAAGATTATGGCTACACCTTC
TRBV7-2	TRBJ2-7	-	15	TRBD1	CASSLALGQGHEQYF	TGTGCCAGCAGCTTAGCGCTAGGACAGGGCCACGAGCAGTACTTC
TRBV5-5	TRBJ1-6	-	14	TRBD1	CASSSGQNNSPLHF	TGTGCCAGCAGTTCGGGACAGAACAATTCACCCCTCCACTTT
TRBV30	TRBJ1-5	few	13	-	CAWNKGANQPQHF	TGTGCCTGGAACAAAGGGGCTAATCAGCCCCAGCATTTT
TRBV5-1	TRBJ1-2	once	14	TRBD1	CASSSGTGEYGYTF	TGCGCCAGCAGCTCAGGGACAGGGGAATATGGCTACACCTTC
TRBV29-1	TRBJ1-4	-	13	-	CSVGGGEAEKLFF	TGCAGCGTTGGAGGCGGGGAGGCTGAAAAACTGTTTTTT
TRBV12-5	TRBJ2-3	-	15	TRBD1	CASGPGTGGSDTQYF	TGTGCTAGTGGTCCTGGGACAGGGGGCTCAGATACGCAGTATTTT
TRBV27	TRBJ1-6	-	14	-	CASSLTAGRHSLHF	TGTGCCAGCAGTTTAACGGCAGGGAGGCACTCCCTCCACTTT
TRBV21-1	TRBJ2-6	-	20	-	CASSKVRTGTGEDGANVLTF	TGTGCCAGCAGCAAAGTCCGTACCGGGACAGGGGAAGATGGGGCCAACGTCCTGACTTTC
TRBV4-1	TRBJ1-2	-	12	-	CASSHAGYGYTF	TGCGCCAGCAGCCACGCAGGCTATGGCTACACCTTC
TRBV6-5	TRBJ2-7	-	14	TRBD2	CASSYRSTSDEQYF	TGTGCCAGCAGTTACCGGTCGACTAGCGACGAGCAGTACTTC
TRBV30	TRBJ1-5	-	13	-	CAWSGGHGQPQHF	TGTGCCTGGAGTGGGGGCCATGGACAGCCCCAGCATTTT
TRBV5-1	TRBJ2-5	-	14	TRBD1	CASSLGGQEETQYF	TGCGCCAGCAGCTTGGGCGGACAGGAGGAGACCCAGTACTTC
TRBV11-2	TRBJ1-2	-	13	-	CASSLGGSYGYTF	TGTGCCAGCAGCTTAGGAGGTTCCTATGGCTACACCTTC
TRBV30	TRBJ1-5	-	15	-	CAWSGDGGGNQPQHF	TGTGCCTGGAGTGGAGACGGGGGAGGCAATCAGCCCCAGCATTTT
TRBV7-9	TRBJ1-2	-	12	-	CASSLETRGYTF	TGTGCCAGCAGCTTGGAGACGAGGGGCTACACCTTC
TRBV29-1	TRBJ2-5	-	13	-	CSVQDGGGETQYF	TGCAGCGTTCAGGATGGGGGAGGAGAGACCCAGTACTTC
TRBV2	TRBJ1-4	few	15	TRBD1	CATRTGLINNEKLFF	TGTGCCACACGGACAGGCTTGATCAATAATGAAAAACTGTTTTTT
TRBV30	TRBJ2-5	once	15	-	CAWTPRKIRGETQYF	TGTGCCTGGACCCCTCGGAAGATAAGGGGAGAGACCCAGTACTTC
TRBV11-2	TRBJ1-6	-	15	-	CASSLGQPNNSPLHF	TGTGCCAGCAGCCTTGGACAGCCCAATAATTCACCCCTCCACTTT
TRBV7-9	TRBJ1-1	-	14	-	CASSFGGVNTEAFF	TGTGCCAGCAGCTTCGGAGGGGTGAACACTGAAGCTTTCTTT
TRBV5-1	TRBJ2-7	-	14	TRBD1	CASSWVGQSYEQYF	TGCGCCAGCAGCTGGGTGGGACAGTCCTACGAGCAGTACTTC
TRBV6-5	TRBJ1-5	-	15	TRBD1	CASSLAGGAYQPQHF	TGTGCCAGCAGTCTGGCAGGGGGCGCTTATCAGCCCCAGCATTTT
TRBV5-6	TRBJ2-5	-	15	-	CASSFVGVAKETQYF	TGTGCCAGCAGTTTCGTAGGGGTTGCCAAAGAGACCCAGTACTTC
TRBV28	TRBJ2-3	-	14	-	CASSFPGEGDTQYF	TGTGCCAGCAGTTTCCCGGGGGAAGGAGATACGCAGTATTTT
TRBV29-1	TRBJ2-1	-	14	TRBD2	CSVDRGSGVYEQFF	TGCAGCGTTGATAGGGGTAGCGGGGTGTATGAGCAGTTCTTC
TRBV2	TRBJ1-5	-	16	TRBD1	CASREDPTGENQPQHF	TGTGCCAGCAGAGAGGACCCGACAGGGGAAAATCAGCCCCAGCATTTT